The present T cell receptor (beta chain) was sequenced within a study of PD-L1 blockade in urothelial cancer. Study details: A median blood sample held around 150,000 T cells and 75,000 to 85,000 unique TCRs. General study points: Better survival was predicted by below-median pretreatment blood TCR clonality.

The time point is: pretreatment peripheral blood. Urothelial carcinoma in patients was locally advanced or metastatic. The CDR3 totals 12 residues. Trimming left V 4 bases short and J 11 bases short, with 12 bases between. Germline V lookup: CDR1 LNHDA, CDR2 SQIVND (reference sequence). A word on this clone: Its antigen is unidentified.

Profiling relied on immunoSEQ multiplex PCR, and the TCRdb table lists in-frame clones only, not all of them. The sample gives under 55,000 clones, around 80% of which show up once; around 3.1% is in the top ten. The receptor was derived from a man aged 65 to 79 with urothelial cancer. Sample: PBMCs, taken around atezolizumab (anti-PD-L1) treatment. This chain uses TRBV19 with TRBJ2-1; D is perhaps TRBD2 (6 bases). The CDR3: CASSTTSSKQFF. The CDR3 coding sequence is TGTGCCAGTAGTACTACTAGCTCTAAGCAGTTCTTC.